The 15 T cell receptor beta chains below were found in one sample sequenced in a study of graft-versus-host responses after intestinal transplantation. Only in-frame clones appear in the TCRdb table, and some are missing; sequencing was by immunoSEQ multiplex PCR. This sample carries 16,000 or so clones, around 93% of them seen once, and the ten largest clones take 0.65% to 0.85%. The sample was PBMCs, taken 23 days after intestinal transplant. These receptors were taken from a human patient who received an intestinal transplant, so some T cells may come from the graft donor.

The chain uses TRBV9 and TRBJ1-2; D possibly corresponds to TRBD1 (6 bases). The CDR3 has 16 amino acids. The V end was cut by 6 bases, the J end by 4 bases, with 22 bases between. Germline CDR1 SGDLS, CDR2 YYNGEE. CDR3 DNA: TGTGCCAGCACCGGGACTGGGGGGCAGGGCTTCTATGGCTACACCTTC. Translation gives CASTGTGGQGFYGYTF.

The chain employs TRBV5-5 and TRBJ2-7; 10 bases align to TRBD1. CDR1 is SGHKS and CDR2 is YYEKEE in the germline V gene (reference sequence). Trimming at V came to 2 bases and at J to 3 bases, leaving 5 bases not matched to a gene. The CDR3 length is 15 residues. The DNA of the CDR3 is TGTGCCAGCAGCTTAACCGGGACAGGGGACTACGAGCAGTACTTC. Its protein product is CASSLTGTGDYEQYF. Supplemented by reference TRBV5-5 and TRBJ2-7, the full variable domain reads DAGVTQSPTHLIKTRGQQVTLRCSPISGHKSVSWYQQVLGQGPQFIFQYYEKEERGRGNFPDRFSARQFPNYSSELNVNALLLGDSALYLCASSLTGTGDYEQYFGPGTRLTVT.

In this sample, this clone turned up a few times. The V and J genes are TRBV11-2 and TRBJ2-1; D unresolved. V was trimmed by 2 bases and J by 10 bases, leaving 15 bases between them. The V gene's germline CDR1 is SGHAT and CDR2 FQNNGV. The length of the CDR3 is 14 residues. The CDR3 nucleotides are TGTGCCAGCAGCTTACTCACGGGCAGACGGGAGCAGTTCTTC. Encoded protein: CASSLLTGRREQFF.

In DNA form, the CDR3 reads TGTGCCAGCAGTTACTCGGGACAGATTAACAATGAGCAGTTCTTC. Translating gives CASSYSGQINNEQFF. This chain links TRBV6-5 with TRBJ2-1; 7 bases agree with TRBD1. Trimming cost V 0 bases and J 5 bases; bases outside gene matches: 4. This CDR3 contains 15 residues. Germline V CDR1 and CDR2: MNHEY, SVGAGI.

The chain has TRBV6-5 and TRBJ2-7, with D possibly TRBD1 on 6 matching bases. The V gene's germline CDR1 is MNHEY and CDR2 SVGAGI. V lost 10 bases to trimming and J lost 4 bases, with 17 bases between them. The CDR3 loop spans 13 amino acids. Written as DNA, the CDR3 is TGTGCCACAGAAGGACAGACCCGTTACGAGCAGTACTTC. It translates to CATEGQTRYEQYF.

CDR3: CASSLGGVNTEAFF. CDR3 sequence (DNA): TGCGCCAGCAGCTTGGGGGGCGTGAACACTGAAGCTTTCTTT. This sequence joins TRBV5-1 and TRBJ1-1, with a weak D call TRBD1 (5 bases). The CDR3 length is 14 residues. V was shortened by 0 bases and J by 0 bases, with 6 bases between the two germline ends. The germline V gene encodes CDR1 SGHRS and CDR2 YFSETQ.

Notes on this clone: Other nucleotide sequences in the sample specify the same CDR3. The V and J genes are TRBV2 and TRBJ1-1; D remains ambiguous. The germline V gene encodes CDR1 SNHLY and CDR2 FYNNEI. This CDR3 comprises 10 residues. Trimming left V 7 bases short and J 8 bases short, with 8 bases between. This CDR3 reads CASMGTEAFF. CDR3 sequence (DNA): TGTGCCAGCATGGGAACGGAAGCTTTCTTT.

The V gene is TRBV10-3, the J gene TRBJ2-1; TRBD2 aligns across 9 bases. The V and J ends lost 3 bases and 4 bases, in that order; junction bases with no gene match: 10. This CDR3 has 17 amino acids. In germline, CDR1 is ENHRY, CDR2 SYGVKD. The chain's CDR3 is CAISDPPTSGFYNEQFF. CDR3 coding DNA: TGTGCCATCAGTGACCCCCCGACTAGCGGATTTTACAATGAGCAGTTCTTC.

The rearrangement joins TRBV9 to TRBJ2-7, with D possibly matching TRBD2 (6 bases). V shed 2 bases and J shed 6 bases, with 6 bases lying between them. Per germline, CDR1 SGDLS and CDR2 YYNGEE. The CDR3 extends over 11 amino acids. The CDR3 bases are TGTGCCAGCAGCGTCGGGGGCGAGCAGTACTTC. Translating it yields CASSVGGEQYF.

The J gene is TRBJ2-7, the V gene TRBV6-5; 7 bases are a match to TRBD2. The CDR3 extends over 13 amino acids. V dropped 5 bases and J dropped 2; count of bases not matched to a gene: 3. Germline V gene data show CDR1 as MNHEY and CDR2 as SVGAGI. The CDR3 coding sequence is TGTGCCAGCAGTGACGGGACTACCTACGAGCAGTACTTC. Amino acid sequence: CASSDGTTYEQYF.

V is TRBV7-9 and J is TRBJ2-1; 8 nucleotides agree with TRBD1. The ends lost 3 bases at V and 3 bases at J; junction bases unmatched: 16. This CDR3 is built from 19 residues. CDR1 is SEHNR, CDR2 FQNEAQ, per germline (reference sequence). CDR3 nucleotides: TGTGCCAGCAGCTTCTATAGGACAGGGTATCGCTTTGACTACAATGAGCAGTTCTTC. This encodes CASSFYRTGYRFDYNEQFF.

This sequence joins TRBV11-3 and TRBJ2-1; D is possibly TRBD2 (6 bases). The CDR3 covers 12 residues. V was cut by 5 bases and J by 9 bases, with 11 bases left in between. Germline V lookup: CDR1 SGHNT, CDR2 YENEEA. The CDR3 DNA reads as TGTGCCAGCAGCCCAGAGCGGGCTGAGCAGTTCTTC. It is translated as CASSPERAEQFF.

The table lists this clone with a count of one. This chain links TRBV2 with TRBJ1-5; 9 bases are a match to TRBD1. The CDR3 runs 15 residues. The germline CDR1 and CDR2 sequences are SNHLY and FYNNEI. V dropped 4 bases and J dropped 7; count of bases not matched to a gene: 8. In DNA, the CDR3 is TGTGCCAGCAGTGCCCGGACAGGGGAAGACCAGCCCCAGCATTTT. Its translation is CASSARTGEDQPQHF.

The chain has TRBV15 and TRBJ2-1, with D possibly being TRBD1 (5 bases). CDR3 length equals 15 residues. The V end was cut by 0 bases, the J end by 6 bases, with 12 bases between. The V gene's germline CDR1 is LNHNV and CDR2 YYDKDF (reference sequence). CDR3 nucleotides: TGTGCCACCAGCAGAGATCGCTCCAGGGCCAATGAGCAGTTCTTC. Protein sequence: CATSRDRSRANEQFF.

The CDR3 sequence: CASSLDRSGANEQFF. CDR3 in DNA: TGTGCCAGCAGCTTAGACCGTTCAGGCGCGAATGAGCAGTTCTTC. This rearrangement joins TRBV11-2 to TRBJ2-1, with D unresolved. Germline V lookup: CDR1 SGHAT, CDR2 FQNNGV. V was trimmed by 0 bases and J by 7 bases, leaving 13 bases between them. The CDR3 loop spans 15 amino acids.